The sequence of this T cell receptor (beta chain) was determined in a study of blood T cells in healthy people across ages (dated by TCRdb to the mid-2010s). About the investigation overall: In model experiments, roughly one uniquely barcoded TCR beta cDNA molecule per two T cells was captured by template switching. To track age-related changes in TCR beta repertoire diversity, the study relied on deep sequencing normalized with unique cDNA molecular identifiers. The study analyzed two additional independent replicas of 1 million unique cDNA reads from the same blood draw for two donors, one aged 18 to 30 and one aged 80 or older. Donors of different ages were randomly distributed across sequencing lanes to avoid experimental bias. Four age groups were formed from the donors: young (average around 15 years), middle-aged (around 37), aged (around 62) and long-lived (roughly 88).

Here is what the overall study found, with its caveats: Donor CMV infection status was unknown, potentially confounding age-related changes in expanded clonotypes. As age increased, observed TCR beta diversity per million T cells dropped in a roughly linear way, and a significant reduction was already evident by age approximately 40. Observed TCR beta diversity correlated strongly with the percentage of naive T cells measured by flow cytometry. Conclusive comparison of naive and antigen-experienced compartments was prevented by the profiling of bulk unsorted PBMCs. The long-lived group showed more naive CD4+ T cells, fewer expanded clones and increased TCR diversity than the aged group, suggesting age selection. Total diversity estimates from one million sequenced T cells were considered lower bounds and underestimates.

Library preparation used 5' RACE. Sequencing was performed on an Illumina HiSeq 2500. A second about 6 to 11 cycle PCR used a sample-barcoded 5' primer and a J-beta primer mix. A template-switch 5' adaptor carrying 12 random nucleotides introduced a unique molecular identifier onto each TCR beta cDNA molecule. Each sample yielded at least 3 million CDR3-containing paired-end reads. First-strand cDNA synthesis was performed from all RNA using the Mint cDNA synthesis kit, with priming by a TRBC-specific oligonucleotide. Following uracil-DNA glycosylase treatment, a first 18-cycle PCR with universal primers M1SS and BC2_uni_R was performed on all cDNA. The authors' analysis ran thus. For normalization, 1 million high-quality reads were randomly selected from each sample, with every read carrying a distinct molecular identifier. Reads with shared molecular identifiers were discarded instead of being binned into consensus sequences. MiTCR, set to a Q25 quality threshold and the strictest error-elimination algorithm, was used for CDR3 identification, clonotype clustering and error correction. A nonparametric unseen species model using Euler transformation provided a lower-bound estimate of total TCR beta diversity. Using fastp at Q25 and MiXCR, TCRdb reprocessed the public reads and kept productive beta chains. When rows share a CDR3 protein, they turn into one entry using the most common DNA and genes. The V and J calls, along with clone size, are taken from TCRdb and not from the paper's own processing. In this sample the table shows about 640,000 distinct CDR3 sequences, about 54% of which occur a single time. 30% to 40% of the sample rests with the top ten.

Concerning this clonotype: It lacks a known antigen. No base quality information exists; no much larger clone differs at one position.

The donors were a few dozen Caucasian individuals from Russia, aged 6 to 90 years, who were systemically healthy. Roughly 10 milliliters of peripheral blood were drawn from each donor into EDTA-treated Vacutainer tubes. Ficoll-Paque density-gradient centrifugation was used to isolate PBMCs, with at least 7 million obtained per sample. Total RNA, at least 6 micrograms per sample, was extracted from PBMCs with Trizol reagent. Naive CD45RAhigh/CD27high T cell percentages were measured by flow cytometry on a PBMC aliquot from every donor. The TCR sequence derives from a man aged 55-75 years in good health. The sample comprised blood.

The CDR3 region: CASSPRRDGGQYF. The nucleotide sequence is given as TGTGCCAGCAGCCCCCGGCGGGATGGGGGGCAGTATTTT. The chain links TRBV7-2 with TRBJ2-3, with TRBD2 as a weak D call on 6 bases. The germline V gene encodes CDR1 SGHTA and CDR2 FQGNSA. The CDR3 sequence holds 13 residues, the cysteine and phenylalanine included. The sequence is cut down to CDR3 DNA, 39 bases in frame from base 1. V is cut by 5 bases and J by 11 bases, and the space between the germline ends is 17 bases.